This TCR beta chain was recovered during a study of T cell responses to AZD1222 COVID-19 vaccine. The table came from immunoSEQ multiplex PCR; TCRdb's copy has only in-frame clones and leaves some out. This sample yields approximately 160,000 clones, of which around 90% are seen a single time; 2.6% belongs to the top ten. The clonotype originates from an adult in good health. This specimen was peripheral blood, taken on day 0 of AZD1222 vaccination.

As DNA, the CDR3 is TGTGCCAGTAGTATATACGGGCCCTCCTACGAGCAGTACTTC. Protein: CASSIYGPSYEQYF. The V and J genes are TRBV19 and TRBJ2-7; D ambiguous. Germline CDR1 and CDR2: LNHDA and SQIVND (reference sequence). This CDR3 is built from 14 residues. V gave up 2 bases and J gave up 0 bases, with 8 bases separating them.